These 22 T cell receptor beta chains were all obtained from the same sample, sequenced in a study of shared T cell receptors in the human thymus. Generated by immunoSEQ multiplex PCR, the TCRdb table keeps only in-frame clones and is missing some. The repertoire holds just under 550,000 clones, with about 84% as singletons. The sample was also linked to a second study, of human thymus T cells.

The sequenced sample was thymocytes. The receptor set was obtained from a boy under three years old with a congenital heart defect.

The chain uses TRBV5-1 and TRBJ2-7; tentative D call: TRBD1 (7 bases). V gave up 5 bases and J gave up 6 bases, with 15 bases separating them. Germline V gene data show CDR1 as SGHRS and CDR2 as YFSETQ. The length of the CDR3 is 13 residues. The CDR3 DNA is TGCGCCAGCAGGATAGCAGGGGGGTCCGAGCAGTACTTC. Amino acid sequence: CASRIAGGSEQYF.

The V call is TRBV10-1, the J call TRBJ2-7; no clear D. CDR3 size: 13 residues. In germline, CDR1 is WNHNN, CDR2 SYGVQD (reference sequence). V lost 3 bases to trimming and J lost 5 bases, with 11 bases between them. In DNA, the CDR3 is TGCGCCAGCAGTGAAAGAAGCCGGGACGAGCAGTACTTC. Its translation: CASSERSRDEQYF.

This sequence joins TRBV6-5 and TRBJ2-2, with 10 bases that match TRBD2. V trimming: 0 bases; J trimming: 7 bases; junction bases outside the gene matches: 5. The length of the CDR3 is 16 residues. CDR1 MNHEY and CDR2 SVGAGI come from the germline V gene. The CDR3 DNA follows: TGTGCCAGCAGTTACTCTCGGACTAGCGGAGTCGGGGAGCTGTTTTTT. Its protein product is CASSYSRTSGVGELFF.

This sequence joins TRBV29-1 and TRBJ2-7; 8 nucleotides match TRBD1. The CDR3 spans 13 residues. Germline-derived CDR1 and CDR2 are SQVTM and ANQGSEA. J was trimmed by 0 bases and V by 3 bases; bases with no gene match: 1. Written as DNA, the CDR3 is TGCAGCGTTGAGACAGGGGACTCCTACGAGCAGTACTTC. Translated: CSVETGDSYEQYF.

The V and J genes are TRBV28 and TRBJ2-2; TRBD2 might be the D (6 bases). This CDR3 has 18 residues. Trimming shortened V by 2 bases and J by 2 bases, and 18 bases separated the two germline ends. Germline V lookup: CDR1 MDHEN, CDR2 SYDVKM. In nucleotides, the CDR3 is TGTGCCAGCAGTTTACGGCCCCCCCGGGAGTTAAACACCGGGGAGCTGTTTTTT. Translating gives CASSLRPPRELNTGELFF.

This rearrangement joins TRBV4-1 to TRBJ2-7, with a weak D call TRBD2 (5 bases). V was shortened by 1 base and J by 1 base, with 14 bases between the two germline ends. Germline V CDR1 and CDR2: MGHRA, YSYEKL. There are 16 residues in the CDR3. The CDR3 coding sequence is TGCGCCAGCAGCCAAGGGTCGTGGAGCGGATCCTACGAGCAGTACTTC. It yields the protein CASSQGSWSGSYEQYF.

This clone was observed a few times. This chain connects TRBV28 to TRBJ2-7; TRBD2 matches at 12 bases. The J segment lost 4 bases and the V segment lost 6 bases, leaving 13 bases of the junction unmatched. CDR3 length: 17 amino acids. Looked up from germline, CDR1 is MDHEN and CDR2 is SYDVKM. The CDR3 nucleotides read TGTGCCAGCAGCCTCCGACTAGCGGGAGTGTCGTCTTACGAGCAGTACTTC. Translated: CASSLRLAGVSSYEQYF.

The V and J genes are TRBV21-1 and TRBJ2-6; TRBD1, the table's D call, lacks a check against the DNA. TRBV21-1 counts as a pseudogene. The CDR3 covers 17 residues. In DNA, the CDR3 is TGTGCCAGCAGTACTACAGGGGTCCTAGGCGGGGCCAACGTCCTGACTTTC. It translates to CASSTTGVLGGANVLTF.

CDR3 sequence: CASSQSPQHRLEQYF. CDR3 coding DNA: TGCGCCAGCAGTCAATCTCCCCAACACCGCCTTGAGCAGTACTTC. V is TRBV23-1 and J is TRBJ2-7; D gene uncertain. TRBV23-1 is designated an ORF whose function remains uncertain. V lost 0 bases and J lost 7, with 16 bases in between. The CDR3 length is 15 residues.

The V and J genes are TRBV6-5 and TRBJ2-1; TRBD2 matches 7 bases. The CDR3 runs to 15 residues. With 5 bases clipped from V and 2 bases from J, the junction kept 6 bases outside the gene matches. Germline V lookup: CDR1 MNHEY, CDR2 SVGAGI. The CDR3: CASSKLATAYNEQFF. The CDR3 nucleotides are TGTGCCAGCAGTAAACTAGCGACCGCCTACAATGAGCAGTTCTTC.

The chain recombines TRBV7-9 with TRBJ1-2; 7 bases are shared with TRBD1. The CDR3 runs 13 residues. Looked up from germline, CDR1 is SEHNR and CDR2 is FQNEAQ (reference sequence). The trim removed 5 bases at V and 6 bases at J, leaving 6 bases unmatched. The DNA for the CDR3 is TGTGCCAGCAGCCCACCGACAGGGAATGGCTACACCTTC. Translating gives CASSPPTGNGYTF.

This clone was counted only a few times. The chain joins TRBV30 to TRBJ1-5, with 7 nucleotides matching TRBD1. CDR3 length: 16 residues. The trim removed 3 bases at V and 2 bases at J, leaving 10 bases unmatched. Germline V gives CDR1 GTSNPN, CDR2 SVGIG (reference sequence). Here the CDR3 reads CAWSPSTTGGNQPQHF. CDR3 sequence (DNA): TGTGCCTGGAGCCCGTCAACCACAGGGGGCAATCAGCCCCAGCATTTT. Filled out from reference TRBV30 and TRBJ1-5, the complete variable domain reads SQTIHQWPATLVQPVGSPLSLECTVEGTSNPNLYWYRQAAGRGLQLLFYSVGIGQISSEVPQNLSASRPQDRQFILSSKKLLLSDSGFYLCAWSPSTTGGNQPQHFGDGTRLSIL.

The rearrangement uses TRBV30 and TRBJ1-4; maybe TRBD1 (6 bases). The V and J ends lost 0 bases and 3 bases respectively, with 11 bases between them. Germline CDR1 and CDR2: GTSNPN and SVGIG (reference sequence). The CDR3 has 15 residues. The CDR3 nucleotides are TGTGCCTGGAGTGTAATGGGACACCCTAATGAAAAACTGTTTTTT. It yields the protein CAWSVMGHPNEKLFF. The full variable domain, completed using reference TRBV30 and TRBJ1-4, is SQTIHQWPATLVQPVGSPLSLECTVEGTSNPNLYWYRQAAGRGLQLLFYSVGIGQISSEVPQNLSASRPQDRQFILSSKKLLLSDSGFYLCAWSVMGHPNEKLFFGSGTQLSVL.

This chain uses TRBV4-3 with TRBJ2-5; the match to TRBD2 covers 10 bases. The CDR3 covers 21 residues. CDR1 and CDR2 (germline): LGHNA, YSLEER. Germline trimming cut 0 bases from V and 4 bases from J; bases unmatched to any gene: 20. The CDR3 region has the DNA TGCGCCAGCAGCCAAGATGTGGCTAGCGGGAGACTCGGTGCGGGTAGAGAGACCCAGTACTTC. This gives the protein CASSQDVASGRLGAGRETQYF.

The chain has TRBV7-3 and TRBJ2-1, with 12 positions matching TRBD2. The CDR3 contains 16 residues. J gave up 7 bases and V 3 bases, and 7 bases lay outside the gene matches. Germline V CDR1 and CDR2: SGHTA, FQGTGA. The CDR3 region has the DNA TGTGCCAGCAGCTTTCGACTAGCGGGAGAGTCAAATGAGCAGTTCTTC. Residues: CASSFRLAGESNEQFF.

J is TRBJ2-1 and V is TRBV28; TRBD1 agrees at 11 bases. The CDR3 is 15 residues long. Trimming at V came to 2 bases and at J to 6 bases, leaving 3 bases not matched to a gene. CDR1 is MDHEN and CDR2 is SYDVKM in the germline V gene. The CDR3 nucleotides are TGTGCCAGCAGTTTAGAGGACAGGGGGCTCAATGAGCAGTTCTTC. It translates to CASSLEDRGLNEQFF.

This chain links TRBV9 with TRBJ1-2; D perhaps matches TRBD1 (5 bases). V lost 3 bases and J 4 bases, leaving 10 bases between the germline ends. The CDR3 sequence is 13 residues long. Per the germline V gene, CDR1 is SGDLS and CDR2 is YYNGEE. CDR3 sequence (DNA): TGTGCCAGCAGCGCTGACAGATTCTATGGCTACACCTTC. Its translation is CASSADRFYGYTF. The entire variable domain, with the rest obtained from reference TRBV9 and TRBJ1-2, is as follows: DSGVTQTPKHLITATGQRVTLRCSPRSGDLSVYWYQQSLDQGLQFLIQYYNGEERAKGNILERFSAQQFPDLHSELNLSSLELGDSALYFCASSADRFYGYTFGSGTRLTVV.

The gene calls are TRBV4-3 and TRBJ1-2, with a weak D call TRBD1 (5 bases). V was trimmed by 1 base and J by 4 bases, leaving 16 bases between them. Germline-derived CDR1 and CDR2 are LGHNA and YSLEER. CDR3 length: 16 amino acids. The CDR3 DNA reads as TGCGCCAGCAGCCAAGGCGGGGACCCCGGAGGCTATGGCTACACCTTC. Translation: CASSQGGDPGGYGYTF.

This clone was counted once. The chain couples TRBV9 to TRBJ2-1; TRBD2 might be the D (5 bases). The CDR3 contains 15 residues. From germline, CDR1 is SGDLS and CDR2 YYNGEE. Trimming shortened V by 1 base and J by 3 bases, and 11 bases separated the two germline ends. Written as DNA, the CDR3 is TGTGCCAGCAGCGTATGCCGGGATGGCTACAATGAGCAGTTCTTC. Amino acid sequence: CASSVCRDGYNEQFF.

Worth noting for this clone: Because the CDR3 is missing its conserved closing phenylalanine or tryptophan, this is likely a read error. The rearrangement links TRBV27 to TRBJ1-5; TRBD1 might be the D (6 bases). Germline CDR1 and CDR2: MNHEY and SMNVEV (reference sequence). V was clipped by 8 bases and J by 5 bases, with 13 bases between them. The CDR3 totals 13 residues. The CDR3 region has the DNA TGTGCCAGCTCGGGGGGCGGAGATCAGCCCCAGCATGTT. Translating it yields CASSGGGDQPQHV.

CDR3 sequence: CASRSTDINQPQHF. CDR3 coding DNA: TGTGCCAGCAGATCGACAGATATCAATCAGCCCCAGCATTTT. The chain uses TRBV6-5 and TRBJ1-5; D might be TRBD1 (5 bases). The CDR3 sequence is 14 residues long. With 6 bases removed from V and 3 bases from J, the gap between germline ends came to 12 bases. Per the germline V gene, CDR1 is MNHEY and CDR2 is SVGAGI.

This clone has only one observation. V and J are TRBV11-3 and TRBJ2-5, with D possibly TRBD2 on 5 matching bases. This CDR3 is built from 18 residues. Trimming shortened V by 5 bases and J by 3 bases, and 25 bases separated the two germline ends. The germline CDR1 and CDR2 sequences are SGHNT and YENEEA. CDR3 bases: TGTGCCAGCAGCCACAACCCTAGGAGAGCAGAACTAGAAGAGACCCAGTACTTC. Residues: CASSHNPRRAELEETQYF.